This passage covers 22 T cell receptor beta chains from one sample sequenced in a study of cytomegalovirus exposure and HLA in healthy donors. Amplification used 60 Vbeta primers and 13 Jbeta primers. Sequencing was performed with immunoSEQ multiplex PCR; in TCRdb, only in-frame clones are kept and a portion is missing. The sample includes 130,000 to 150,000 clones, around 81% of them seen just once. Sequencing was done on a sample of PBMCs. Receptor source: a man aged 40-55 years in good health and CMV-seropositive.

The chain recombines TRBV29-1 with TRBJ2-7; D is uncertain. Germline CDR1 SQVTM, CDR2 ANQGSEA. This CDR3 is built from 15 residues. Trimming cost V 5 bases and J 7 bases, with 24 bases left between them. This chain's CDR3 is CSVSLVEGVGKEQYF. The CDR3 DNA sequence: TGCAGCGTTAGCTTAGTCGAAGGAGTTGGAAAAGAGCAGTACTTC.

This sequence joins TRBV19 and TRBJ1-5; the match to TRBD1 covers 9 bases. V was clipped by 6 bases and J by 1 base; unmatched bases: 1. The CDR3 contains 14 residues. Germline V gene data show CDR1 as LNHDA and CDR2 as SQIVND (reference sequence). This chain's CDR3 is CASRGTGSNQPQHF. Written as DNA, the CDR3 is TGTGCCAGTAGAGGGACAGGGAGCAATCAGCCCCAGCATTTT.

The CDR3 loop reads CASTGTGRYNEQFF. Here the CDR3 DNA reads TGTGCCAGCACCGGGACAGGGCGCTACAATGAGCAGTTCTTC. The chain uses TRBV25-1 and TRBJ2-1; 9 bases align to TRBD1. Germline V gives CDR1 MGHDK, CDR2 SYGVNS. This CDR3 has 14 amino acids. Trimming cost V 7 bases and J 3 bases; bases outside gene matches: 4.

This clone was seen more than once but under ten times. The chain's CDR3 is CASSSLTGEKNYGYTF. As DNA, the CDR3 is TGTGCCAGCAGCTCGTTGACAGGGGAGAAGAACTATGGCTACACCTTC. J is TRBJ1-2 and V is TRBV7-9; 8 bases are a match to TRBD1. Germline V gives CDR1 SEHNR, CDR2 FQNEAQ (reference sequence). V shed 4 bases and J 2 bases; nucleotides not matched to a gene: 9. The CDR3 is 16 amino acids.

The chain is built from TRBV19 and TRBJ1-5; D is ambiguous. V lost 5 bases, J lost 4 bases, and 9 bases lay in between. CDR3 size: 13 residues. From germline, CDR1 is LNHDA and CDR2 SQIVND (reference sequence). The CDR3 DNA reads as TGTGCCAGTAGTCCCGGGAATAATCAGCCCCAGCATTTT. Protein sequence: CASSPGNNQPQHF.

The chain has TRBV6-6 and TRBJ1-2; D is unresolved. The CDR3 spans 14 residues. Trimming cost V 6 bases and J 3 bases, with 14 bases left between them. Germline V lookup: CDR1 MNHNY, CDR2 SVGAGI (reference sequence). The CDR3 is CASSKRGSDYGYTF. CDR3 nucleotide sequence: TGTGCCAGCAGCAAACGAGGCTCTGACTATGGCTACACCTTC.

Worth noting for this clone: The junction does not match germline at one end; this may be a read error. The chain combines TRBV7-7 with TRBJ2-7; 10 nucleotides match TRBD1. This CDR3 has 14 residues. From germline, CDR1 is SSHAT and CDR2 FNYEAQ (reference sequence). This CDR3 is CASSAGTGAYEQYF. CDR3 DNA sequence: TGTGCTAGCAGCGCCGGGACAGGGGCCTACGAGCAGTACTTC. The full variable domain, in which reference TRBV7-7 and TRBJ2-7 provide the parts outside the CDR3, is GAGVSQSPRYKVTKRGQDVTLRCDPISSHATLYWYQQALGQGPEFLTYFNYEAQPDKSGLPSDRFSAERPEGSISTLTIQRTEQRDSAMYRCASSAGTGAYEQYFGPGTRLTVT.

The chain is built from TRBV6-6 and TRBJ2-7, with TRBD1 identical over 8 bases. Trimming removed 4 bases from V and 7 bases from J; junction bases left unmatched: 15. The CDR3 is 16 residues long. Germline CDR1 reads MNHNY; CDR2 reads SVGAGI (reference sequence). The CDR3 here is CASSSEPGQAFREQYF. The CDR3 coding sequence is TGTGCCAGCAGTTCAGAACCGGGACAGGCCTTTCGGGAGCAGTACTTC.

The rearrangement links TRBV4-3 to TRBJ2-3; 10 bases are a match to TRBD2. The trim removed 4 bases at V and 2 bases at J, leaving 3 bases unmatched. CDR1 and CDR2 from the germline V gene are LGHNA and YSLEER. This CDR3 has 15 residues. The CDR3 loop is CASSLSGGATDTQYF. The DNA for the CDR3 is TGCGCCAGCAGCCTGAGCGGGGGGGCCACAGATACGCAGTATTTT.

This clone was observed a handful of times. The chain couples TRBV6-5 to TRBJ2-7; 9 nucleotides agree with TRBD1. The germline V gene encodes CDR1 MNHEY and CDR2 SVGAGI. This CDR3 spans 15 amino acids. The trim removed 2 bases at V and 5 bases at J, leaving 7 bases unmatched. CDR3 in DNA: TGTGCCAGCAGTTACACGGGACAGGGCTATGACGAGCAGTACTTC. Translated, it gives CASSYTGQGYDEQYF.

The chain combines TRBV7-2 with TRBJ2-7, with TRBD1 identical over 7 bases. CDR1 SGHTA and CDR2 FQGNSA come from the germline V gene. The CDR3 has 14 amino acids. With V trimmed by 2 bases and J by 4 bases, 5 bases remained unmatched. Here the CDR3 reads CASSLQGGVYEQYF. The CDR3 DNA follows: TGTGCCAGCAGCTTACAAGGGGGCGTGTACGAGCAGTACTTC.

V usage is TRBV18 and J usage is TRBJ2-7; D is perhaps TRBD1 (5 bases). With 4 bases removed from V and 6 bases from J, the gap between germline ends came to 19 bases. The CDR3 consists of 15 residues. Germline CDR1 reads KGHSH; CDR2 reads LQKENI. In DNA form, the CDR3 reads TGTGCCAGCTCACTGAAAGAGATCAGGGCCTCCGAGCAGTACTTC. This encodes CASSLKEIRASEQYF. Drawing the rest from reference TRBV18 and TRBJ2-7, the complete variable domain is NAGVMQNPRHLVRRRGQEARLRCSPMKGHSHVYWYRQLPEEGLKFMVYLQKENIIDESGMPKERFSAEFPKEGPSILRIQQVVRGDSAAYFCASSLKEIRASEQYFGPGTRLTVT.

Turning to this clone: One junction end does not reproduce the germline sequence, and a read error may be involved. The chain couples TRBV7-7 to TRBJ2-5; 8 bases agree with TRBD1. From germline, CDR1 is SSHAT and CDR2 FNYEAQ (reference sequence). The CDR3 has 14 residues. This CDR3 reads CASSLTGGPETQYF. The CDR3 coding sequence is TGTGCTAGCAGTTTAACAGGGGGGCCAGAGACCCAGTACTTC.

The gene calls are TRBV7-8 and TRBJ1-2; 11 nucleotides line up with TRBD1. The CDR3 has 15 residues. Germline V lookup: CDR1 SGHVS, CDR2 FQNEAQ. With 5 bases clipped from V and 5 bases from J, the junction kept 7 bases outside the gene matches. DNA of the CDR3: TGTGCCAGCAGCAAGGGACAGGGGGGCTGGTATGGCTACACCTTC. Translated: CASSKGQGGWYGYTF.

The V gene is TRBV5-1, the J gene TRBJ2-7; no reliable D call. CDR3 length: 13 residues. CDR1 is SGHRS, CDR2 YFSETQ, per germline. Trimming shortened V by 0 bases and J by 3 bases, and 7 bases separated the two germline ends. The DNA for the CDR3 is TGCGCCAGCAGCTTGGGGTCCGGCTACGAGCAGTACTTC. Its translation is CASSLGSGYEQYF.

V is TRBV7-9 and J is TRBJ2-3; the D is unclear. CDR3 length: 13 residues. V lost 4 bases, J lost 10 bases, and 15 bases lay in between. From germline, CDR1 is SEHNR and CDR2 FQNEAQ (reference sequence). CDR3 DNA: TGTGCCAGCAGCTCCCGGAGTTCACGGGCGCAGTATTTT. Translating it yields CASSSRSSRAQYF.

This chain joins TRBV29-1 and TRBJ1-2; 8 nucleotides line up with TRBD1. CDR3 size: 13 residues. Losses at the gene ends were 4 bases for V and 2 bases for J; bases not matched to a gene: 3. Germline CDR1 SQVTM, CDR2 ANQGSEA. Here the CDR3 reads CSVGAGGNYGYTF. The CDR3 DNA follows: TGCAGCGTTGGGGCAGGGGGCAACTATGGCTACACCTTC.

The rearrangement uses TRBV29-1 and TRBJ1-2; D is possibly TRBD1 (5 bases). Trimming pared 0 bases from V and 5 bases from J, leaving 28 bases between. The CDR3 covers 19 residues. Germline V CDR1 and CDR2: SQVTM, ANQGSEA. CDR3 amino acids: CSVEDNLGAPGKPHYGYTF. The DNA for the CDR3 is TGCAGCGTTGAAGATAATCTTGGGGCCCCTGGCAAACCACATTATGGCTACACCTTC.

This chain links TRBV2 with TRBJ2-1; D might be TRBD2 (6 bases). V lost 3 bases and J lost 1, with 10 bases in between. This CDR3 comprises 15 residues. Germline CDR1 and CDR2: SNHLY and FYNNEI. CDR3 sequence reads: CASSESGTSYNEQFF. CDR3 nucleotide sequence: TGTGCCAGCAGTGAGTCCGGGACTTCCTACAATGAGCAGTTCTTC.

The gene calls are TRBV6-5 and TRBJ2-5, with TRBD1 as a possible D gene (6 bases). Germline V gene lookup returns CDR1 MNHEY and CDR2 SVGAGI. V lost 0 bases and J lost 1, with 12 bases in between. This CDR3 contains 16 residues. The CDR3 spells CASSYSRADSQETQYF. CDR3 nucleotide sequence: TGTGCCAGCAGTTACTCGCGCGCGGACAGCCAAGAGACCCAGTACTTC.

The chain recombines TRBV28 with TRBJ2-2, with TRBD2 matching 7 bases. Trimming took 8 bases from V and 7 from J; bases not matched to a gene: 10. Germline loops: CDR1 MDHEN, CDR2 SYDVKM. The CDR3 is made up of 14 amino acids. The CDR3 spells CASLRGGTGGELFF. The CDR3 DNA sequence: TGTGCCAGCCTTCGCGGGGGTACGGGCGGGGAGCTGTTTTTT.

J is TRBJ1-2 and V is TRBV18; D is undetermined. CDR3 size: 14 residues. Trimming took 6 bases from V and 2 from J, leaving 13 bases between them. Per germline, CDR1 KGHSH and CDR2 LQKENI. The CDR3 DNA follows: TGTGCCAGCTCTCCCGACCGGGGAAACTATGGCTACACCTTC. As protein: CASSPDRGNYGYTF.